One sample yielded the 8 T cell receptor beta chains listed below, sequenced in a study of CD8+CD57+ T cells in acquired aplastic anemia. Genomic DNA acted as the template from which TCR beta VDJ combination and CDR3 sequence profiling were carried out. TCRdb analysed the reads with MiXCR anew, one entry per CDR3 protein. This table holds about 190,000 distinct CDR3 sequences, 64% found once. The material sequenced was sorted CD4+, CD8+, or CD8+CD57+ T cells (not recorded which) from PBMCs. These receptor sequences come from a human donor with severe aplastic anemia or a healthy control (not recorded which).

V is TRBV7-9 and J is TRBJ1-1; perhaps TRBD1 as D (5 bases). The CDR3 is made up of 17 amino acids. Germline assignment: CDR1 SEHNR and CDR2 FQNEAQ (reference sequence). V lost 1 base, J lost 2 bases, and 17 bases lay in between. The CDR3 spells CASSLVAGGFGNTEAFF. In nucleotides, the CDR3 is TGTGCCAGCAGCTTAGTAGCGGGGGGGTTCGGAAACACTGAAGCTTTCTTT.

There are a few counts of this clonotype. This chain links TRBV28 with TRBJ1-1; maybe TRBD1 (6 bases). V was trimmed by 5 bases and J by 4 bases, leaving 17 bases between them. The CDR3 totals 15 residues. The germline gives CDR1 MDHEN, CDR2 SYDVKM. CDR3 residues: CASSTLDRGGTEAFF. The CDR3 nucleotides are TGTGCCAGCAGTACCCTCGACAGAGGGGGCACTGAAGCTTTCTTT.

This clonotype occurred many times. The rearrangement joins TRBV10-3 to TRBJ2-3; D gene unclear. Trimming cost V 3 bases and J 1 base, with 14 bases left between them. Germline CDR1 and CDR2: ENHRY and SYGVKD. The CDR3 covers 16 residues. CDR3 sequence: CAISDPEVRGTDTQYF. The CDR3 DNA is TGTGCCATCAGTGATCCCGAGGTCCGGGGCACAGATACGCAGTATTTT.

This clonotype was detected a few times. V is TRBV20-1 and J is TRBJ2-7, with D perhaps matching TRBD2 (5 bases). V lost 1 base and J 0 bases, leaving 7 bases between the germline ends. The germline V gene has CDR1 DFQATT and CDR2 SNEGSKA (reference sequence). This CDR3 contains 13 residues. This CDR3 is CSARVRDSYEQYF. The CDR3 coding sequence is TGCAGTGCTAGAGTCCGGGACTCCTACGAGCAGTACTTC.

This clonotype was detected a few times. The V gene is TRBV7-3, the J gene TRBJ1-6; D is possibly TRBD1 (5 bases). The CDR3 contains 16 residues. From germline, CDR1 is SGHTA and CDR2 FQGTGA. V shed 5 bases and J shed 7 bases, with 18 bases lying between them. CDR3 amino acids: CASSPHGGGINSPLHF. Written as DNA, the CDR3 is TGTGCCAGCAGCCCCCACGGGGGAGGGATAAATTCACCCCTCCACTTT.

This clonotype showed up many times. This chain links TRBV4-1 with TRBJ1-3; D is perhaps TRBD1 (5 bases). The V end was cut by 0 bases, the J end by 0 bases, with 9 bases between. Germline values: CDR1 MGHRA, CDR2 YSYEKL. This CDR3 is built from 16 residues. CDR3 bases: TGCGCCAGCAGCCAAGAAAGGGGAGCCTCTGGAAACACCATATATTTT. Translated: CASSQERGASGNTIYF.

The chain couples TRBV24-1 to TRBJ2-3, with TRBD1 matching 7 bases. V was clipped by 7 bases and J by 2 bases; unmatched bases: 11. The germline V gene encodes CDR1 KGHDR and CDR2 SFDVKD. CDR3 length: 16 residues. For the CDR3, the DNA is TGTGCCACCAGCGGGAACCGGGACAGAAACACAGATACGCAGTATTTT. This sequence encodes CATSGNRDRNTDTQYF.

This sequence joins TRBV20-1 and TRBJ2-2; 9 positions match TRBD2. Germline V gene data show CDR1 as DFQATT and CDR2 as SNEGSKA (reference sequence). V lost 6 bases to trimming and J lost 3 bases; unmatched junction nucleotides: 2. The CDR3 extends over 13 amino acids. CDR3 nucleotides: TGCAGTGCCGCGGGAGGGTACACCGGGGAGCTGTTTTTT. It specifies CSAAGGYTGELFF.